This T cell receptor beta chain was profiled in a study of cytomegalovirus exposure and HLA in healthy donors. Looking at the study overall: Early released data comprised tens of millions of unique TCRs from HLA-typed donors. Overall study findings and caveats: Looking again later, the authors saw that most CMV-associated TCR beta chains seemed HLA-restricted. Compared with the roughly 700-donor mean, an Asian-associated ancestry cluster reportedly had fewer N-insertions, according to a later analysis. The classifier, whose performance was assessed in both the original and validation cohorts, reportedly diagnosed cytomegalovirus status with high specificity and sensitivity.

The PCR used 60 Vbeta and 13 Jbeta primers. Some clones are missing from TCRdb's copy, which holds only in-frame ones; the method was immunoSEQ multiplex PCR. Of approximately 130,000 clones in the sample, approximately 80% were seen once. The CDR3 is 16 amino acids. V lost 0 bases to trimming and J lost 5 bases; unmatched junction nucleotides: 7. Germline V gene sequence: CDR1 SGHRS, CDR2 YFSETQ. Note on this clone: The antigen remains unidentified.

J is TRBJ2-3 and V is TRBV5-1, with TRBD2 matching 9 bases. The sample was PBMCs. This TCR derives from a boy aged 2 to 10 in good health and CMV-seronegative. In DNA, the CDR3 is TGCGCCAGCAGCTTGGGGGCTAGCGGGGTTGGAGATACGCAGTATTTT. This gives the protein CASSLGASGVGDTQYF.